This T cell receptor (beta chain) was recovered during a study of cytomegalovirus exposure and HLA in healthy donors. A multiplex PCR was run with 60 Vbeta primers and 13 Jbeta primers. Assay used: immunoSEQ multiplex PCR; TCRdb lists only in-frame clones, some missing. The table shows 200,000 to 250,000 clones, with roughly 80% occurring only once. This TCR derives from a man aged 45-65 years in good health and CMV-seronegative. Sequenced input: PBMCs.

This CDR3 reads CASSPAGGTMSYEQYF. CDR3 DNA: TGCGCCAGCAGCCCAGCCGGAGGGACCATGTCCTACGAGCAGTACTTC. The chain recombines TRBV5-1 with TRBJ2-7; D may be TRBD2 (6 bases). The CDR3 spans 16 residues. Trimming cost V 4 bases and J 1 base, with 18 bases left between them. The germline gives CDR1 SGHRS, CDR2 YFSETQ.